The 7 T cell receptor beta chains below were found in one sample sequenced in a study of beta chain features in type 1 diabetes. Every isolated RNA sample was fully reverse transcribed, so sequencing captured expressed TCRB transcripts. TCRdb's copy holds only in-frame clones and misses some; the assay was immunoSEQ multiplex PCR. Altogether about 230,000 clones are present, 16% being singletons, with the ten largest covering more than 0.075%. Study findings and constraints: Moderately but significantly shorter TCRB CDR3s were found in Type 1 diabetes patients in all four CD4+ subsets.

Which antigens these TCRs recognize remains unknown. Sequencing was carried out using naive CD4+ T cells from blood. The receptor set was obtained from a man aged 25 to 40 with type 1 diabetes.

This rearrangement joins TRBV9 to TRBJ2-1; D call uncertain. The CDR3 totals 14 residues. Germline CDR1 is SGDLS and CDR2 is YYNGEE. The V gene lost 0 bases and the J gene lost 7 bases, with 11 bases spanning the gap. The CDR3 region is CASSVAPMTNEQFF. The CDR3 DNA reads TGTGCCAGCAGCGTAGCTCCGATGACAAATGAGCAGTTCTTC.

This clone was recorded a few times. This specimen includes other DNA sequences encoding the same CDR3. The V and J genes are TRBV29-1 and TRBJ2-3; no clear D. The germline gives CDR1 SQVTM, CDR2 ANQGSEA. V was cut by 0 bases and J by 0 bases, with 4 bases left in between. CDR3 size: 13 residues. The CDR3 DNA reads as TGCAGCGTTGAAGACAGAAGCACAGATACGCAGTATTTT. This translates into CSVEDRSTDTQYF.

The chain is built from TRBV20-1 and TRBJ2-7, with D perhaps TRBD1 (6 bases). The CDR3 sequence is 11 residues long. V was trimmed by 4 bases and J by 4 bases, leaving 8 bases between them. The germline gives CDR1 DFQATT, CDR2 SNEGSKA (reference sequence). CDR3 in DNA: TGCAGTGCTAACGGACAGTACGAGCAGTACTTC. Translation: CSANGQYEQYF.

This clone was picked up a small number of times. The chain uses TRBV7-6 and TRBJ2-6; D is unresolved. Germline V gene sequence: CDR1 SGHVS, CDR2 FNYEAQ. V lost 1 base and J lost 0, with 7 bases in between. The CDR3 is 16 amino acids. CDR3 DNA sequence: TGTGCCAGCAGCTTAGGGCGCCGCTCTGGGGCCAACGTCCTGACTTTC. This codes for CASSLGRRSGANVLTF.

This clone was seen a few times. V usage is TRBV25-1 and J usage is TRBJ2-2; TRBD2 might be the D (5 bases). The germline V gene has CDR1 MGHDK and CDR2 SYGVNS. The ends were cut back, 5 bases at V and 7 bases at J, with 11 bases in the middle. This CDR3 spans 13 amino acids. CDR3 sequence: CASSPRVGGELFF. The CDR3 bases are TGTGCCAGCAGTCCGAGGGTGGGCGGGGAGCTGTTTTTT.

The chain combines TRBV28 with TRBJ2-7, with TRBD2 matching over 10 bases. The CDR3 sequence is 15 residues long. Germline trimming cut 6 bases from V and 3 bases from J; bases unmatched to any gene: 8. Germline V lookup: CDR1 MDHEN, CDR2 SYDVKM. The CDR3 region has the DNA TGTGCCAGCAGACCCCCTAGCGGGAGCGGCTACGAGCAGTACTTC. Translated: CASRPPSGSGYEQYF.

This clone was counted only a few times. This sequence joins TRBV6-1 and TRBJ2-7; D call uncertain. This CDR3 is built from 12 residues. The germline CDR1 and CDR2 sequences are MNHNS and SASEGT. V was shortened by 0 bases and J by 2 bases, with 2 bases between the two germline ends. The DNA for the CDR3 is TGTGCCAGCAGTGAAGCAGCCTACGAGCAGTACTTC. Translation gives CASSEAAYEQYF.